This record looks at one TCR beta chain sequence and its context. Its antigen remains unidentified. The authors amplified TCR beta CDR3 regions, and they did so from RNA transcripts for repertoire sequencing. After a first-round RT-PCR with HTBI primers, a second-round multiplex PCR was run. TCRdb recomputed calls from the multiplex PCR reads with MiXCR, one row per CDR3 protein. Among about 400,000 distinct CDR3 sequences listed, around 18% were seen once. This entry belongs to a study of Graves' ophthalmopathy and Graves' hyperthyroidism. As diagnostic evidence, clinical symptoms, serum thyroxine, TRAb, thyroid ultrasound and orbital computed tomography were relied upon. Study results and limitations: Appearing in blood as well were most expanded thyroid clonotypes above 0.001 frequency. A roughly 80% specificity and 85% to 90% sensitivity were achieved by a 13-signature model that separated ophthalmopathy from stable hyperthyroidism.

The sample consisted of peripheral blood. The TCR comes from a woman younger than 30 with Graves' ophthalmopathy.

This CDR3 is CASRTSGRMSIGEQYF. CDR3 in DNA: TGTGCCAGCAGAACTAGCGGGAGAATGTCGATCGGCGAGCAGTACTTC. The rearrangement joins TRBV12-3 or TRBV12-4 to TRBJ2-7, with 11 bases lining up with TRBD2. The V segment lost 6 bases and the J segment 6 bases; nucleotides outside the gene matches: 13. The CDR3 has 16 amino acids.